The 26 T cell receptor beta chains reported below all come from one sample, sequenced in a study of early T cells in non-severe SARS-CoV-2 infection. TCRdb ran MiXCR on the 5' RACE reads and lists one entry per CDR3 protein. The sample contains under 100,000 distinct CDR3 sequences, roughly 9.6% of which appear only once. What was sequenced was whole blood. Source of these receptors: an adult who was a healthcare worker with PCR-confirmed SARS-CoV-2 infection or an uninfected control (not recorded which).

This clonotype has at least ten counts. The V gene is TRBV18, the J gene TRBJ2-1; D remains unclear. Germline lookup yields CDR1 KGHSH and CDR2 LQKENI. There are 12 residues in the CDR3. V lost 6 bases, J lost 5 bases, and 8 bases lay in between. The CDR3 sequence is CASSEGHNEQFF. The CDR3 DNA reads as TGTGCCAGCTCCGAAGGCCACAATGAGCAGTTCTTC.

This clonotype was seen at least ten times. The V and J genes are TRBV6-4 and TRBJ2-1; TRBD2 agrees at 16 bases. This CDR3 has 17 residues. J lost 12 bases, V lost 5 bases, and 13 bases had no gene match. CDR1 MRHNA and CDR2 SNTAGT come from the germline V gene. This CDR3 reads CASSPHEGTSGRAGQFF. CDR3 sequence (DNA): TGTGCCAGCAGTCCTCATGAGGGGACTAGCGGGAGGGCCGGGCAGTTCTTC.

J is TRBJ1-1 and V is TRBV29-1; D call uncertain. Trimming took 3 bases from V and 3 from J, leaving 14 bases between them. CDR1 and CDR2 (germline): SQVTM, ANQGSEA. The length of the CDR3 is 14 residues. The DNA for the CDR3 is TGCAGCGTTGAGAACTTAGGCTCGGACACTGAAGCTTTCTTT. Its protein product is CSVENLGSDTEAFF.

This clonotype was seen many times. The chain uses TRBV5-5 and TRBJ1-5; a possible D gene is TRBD1 (6 bases). V lost 1 base and J lost 2, with 13 bases in between. This CDR3 region has 16 residues. CDR1 is SGHKS, CDR2 YYEKEE, per germline (reference sequence). The CDR3 region is CASSLFPGGGNQPQHF. The CDR3 nucleotides are TGTGCCAGCAGCTTGTTTCCCGGGGGCGGCAATCAGCCCCAGCATTTT.

This clonotype was recorded at least ten times. This sequence joins TRBV12-5 and TRBJ2-3; D is unclear. There are 17 residues in the CDR3. Looked up from germline, CDR1 is LGHNT and CDR2 is FRNRAP. V was pared by 3 bases and J by 3 bases, with 19 bases between. In DNA, the CDR3 is TGTGCTAGTGGTTTTTTGTCCGTCATGGCTACTACAGATACGCAGTATTTT. Translation: CASGFLSVMATTDTQYF.

This clonotype was observed many times. The V and J genes are TRBV5-5 and TRBJ1-5, with TRBD1 as a possible D gene (5 bases). The germline gives CDR1 SGHKS, CDR2 YYEKEE (reference sequence). This CDR3 contains 14 residues. V was cut by 1 base and J by 2 bases, with 7 bases left in between. For the CDR3, the DNA is TGTGCCAGCAGCTTGACAGGACGCAATCAGCCCCAGCATTTT. Its protein is CASSLTGRNQPQHF.

The chain recombines TRBV12-3 or TRBV12-4 with TRBJ2-7; D may be TRBD2 (5 bases). Deletions cut 7 bases from V and 4 bases from J, with 11 bases between. The length of the CDR3 is 12 residues. In DNA, the CDR3 is TGTGCCAGCACCCGGACGGGGTACGAGCAGTACTTC. Protein: CASTRTGYEQYF.

As concerns this clonotype: Just one base apart from a much larger clone, this may be a read error. This likely comes from a read error, as the CDR3 has no conserved phenylalanine or tryptophan at its end. The V call is TRBV5-4, the J call TRBJ2-3; no firm D call. The CDR3 sequence is 12 residues long. The V gene lost 0 bases and the J gene lost 3 bases, with 2 bases spanning the gap. CDR1 and CDR2 from the germline V gene are SGHNT and YYREEE (reference sequence). CDR3 protein: CASSLDTDTQYS. CDR3 DNA: TGTGCCAGCAGCTTGGATACAGATACGCAGTATTCT.

The V gene is TRBV5-1, the J gene TRBJ1-6, with 7 bases matching TRBD1. The CDR3 runs 16 residues. After removal of 4 bases from V and 6 bases from J, the junction contained 10 bases not matched to a gene. Germline CDR1 reads SGHRS; CDR2 reads YFSETQ. CDR3: CASSQPAGQINSPLHF. The CDR3 DNA is TGCGCCAGCAGCCAACCGGCGGGACAGATTAATTCACCCCTCCACTTT.

The chain couples TRBV2 to TRBJ2-7; D might be TRBD2 (5 bases). This CDR3 is 15 amino acids long. V lost 1 base and J 1 base, leaving 11 bases between the germline ends. Germline CDR1 reads SNHLY; CDR2 reads FYNNEI. The CDR3 DNA reads TGTGCCAGCAGTGAAGGGGCCCGGGAATCCTACGAGCAGTACTTC. It is translated as CASSEGARESYEQYF.

This chain joins TRBV29-1 and TRBJ1-1; D unresolved. The ends were cut back, 4 bases at V and 5 bases at J, with 14 bases in the middle. Germline values: CDR1 SQVTM, CDR2 ANQGSEA. The CDR3 runs to 13 residues. The CDR3 DNA follows: TGCAGCGTTGCAGCTGGGTCTCGGACTGAAGCTTTCTTT. It is translated as CSVAAGSRTEAFF.

This chain links TRBV6-6 with TRBJ2-3; a possible D gene is TRBD2 (6 bases). The CDR3 extends over 16 amino acids. V was shortened by 7 bases and J by 2 bases, with 19 bases between the two germline ends. Germline V gene sequence: CDR1 MNHNY, CDR2 SVGAGI (reference sequence). This CDR3 reads CASTLRGVADTDTQYF. Written as DNA, the CDR3 is TGTGCCAGCACCCTCCGCGGGGTAGCGGACACAGATACGCAGTATTTT.

The chain has TRBV27 and TRBJ2-7, with 7 bases matching TRBD2. The junction had 13 bases not matched to a gene; V was cut back by 11 bases and J by 9 bases. Germline loops: CDR1 MNHEY, CDR2 SMNVEV (reference sequence). This CDR3 has 12 residues. This chain's CDR3 is CASGPGGGGQYF. The CDR3 DNA reads as TGTGCCTCAGGGCCGGGGGGAGGCGGGCAGTACTTC.

This clonotype was seen a handful of times. The rearrangement links TRBV7-9 to TRBJ2-7, with no clear D. CDR1 is SEHNR and CDR2 is FQNEAQ in the germline V gene (reference sequence). This CDR3 is built from 13 residues. Trimming took off 5 bases at V and 1 base at J, with 9 bases between the two ends. CDR3 coding DNA: TGTGCCAGCAGCGACGGGTGGTCCTACGAGCAGTACTTC. Translating it yields CASSDGWSYEQYF.

In the case of this clonotype: Its ends do not fully match the called genes, so a read error is possible. The chain couples TRBV12-3 or TRBV12-4 to TRBJ1-1; D possibly corresponds to TRBD1 (6 bases). This CDR3 is 13 amino acids long. CDR3 coding DNA: TGTGCCAGCAGCCGTCGGACGGGGGCTGAAGTTTTCTTT. This codes for CASSRRTGAEVFF.

The sample holds a few counts of this clonotype. The chain recombines TRBV6-5 with TRBJ2-2, with 7 nucleotides matching TRBD2. Unmatched junction bases numbered 11, after V lost 6 bases and J lost 7 bases. CDR1 is MNHEY, CDR2 SVGAGI, per germline. CDR3 length: 15 amino acids. CDR3 amino acids: CASRSTSRLGGELFF. The CDR3, as DNA: TGTGCCAGCAGATCGACTAGCCGCCTTGGCGGGGAGCTGTTTTTT.

This clonotype occurred many times. The V gene is TRBV7-9, the J gene TRBJ1-1; 8 bases match TRBD1. The germline gives CDR1 SEHNR, CDR2 FQNEAQ (reference sequence). V dropped 4 bases and J dropped 5; count of bases not matched to a gene: 6. The CDR3 spans 14 residues. CDR3 sequence (DNA): TGTGCCAGCAGCTCCCGGGGACAGGCGACTGAAGCTTTCTTT. The encoded protein is CASSSRGQATEAFF. The variable domain in full, with the rest retrieved from reference TRBV7-9 and TRBJ1-1, is DTGVSQNPRHKITKRGQNVTFRCDPISEHNRLYWYRQTLGQGPEFLTYFQNEAQLEKSRLLSDRFSAERPKGSFSTLEIQRTEQGDSAMYLCASSSRGQATEAFFGQGTRLTVV.

This clonotype occurred a few times. This chain links TRBV7-3 with TRBJ2-3, with D possibly being TRBD1 (5 bases). The CDR3 runs to 16 residues. Per germline, CDR1 SGHTA and CDR2 FQGTGA. Trimming stripped 3 bases from V and 3 bases from J, with 16 bases between. Here the CDR3 DNA reads TGTGCCAGCAGCTTTCTCAGGCAGGGCTTAACAGATACGCAGTATTTT. Amino acids: CASSFLRQGLTDTQYF. The full variable domain, its missing parts supplied by reference TRBV7-3 and TRBJ2-3, is GAGVSQTPSNKVTEKGKYVELRCDPISGHTALYWYRQSLGQGPEFLIYFQGTGAADDSGLPNDRFFAVRPEGSVSTLKIQRTERGDSAVYLCASSFLRQGLTDTQYFGPGTRLTVL.

This clonotype was recorded at least ten times. The chain uses TRBV9 and TRBJ1-5; D not resolved. The CDR3 runs to 15 residues. The V and J ends lost 4 bases and 7 bases respectively, with 18 bases between them. Germline V gene lookup returns CDR1 SGDLS and CDR2 YYNGEE. The CDR3 sequence: CASSPDGGIGQPQHF. The CDR3, as DNA: TGTGCCAGCAGCCCAGACGGAGGAATTGGGCAGCCCCAGCATTTT.

This clonotype was seen many times. V and J are TRBV12-3 or TRBV12-4 and TRBJ1-2; D perhaps matches TRBD1 (6 bases). V was trimmed by 6 bases and J by 2 bases, leaving 10 bases between them. This CDR3 contains 13 residues. The CDR3: CASSLTGNYGYTF. CDR3 in DNA: TGTGCCAGCAGCCTCACAGGGAACTATGGCTACACCTTC.

V and J are TRBV15 and TRBJ1-4; D is undetermined. Trimming took off 3 bases at V and 4 bases at J, with 6 bases between the two ends. Germline loops: CDR1 LNHNV, CDR2 YYDKDF (reference sequence). CDR3 size: 13 residues. The CDR3 sequence is CATSRDFNEKLFF. CDR3 coding DNA: TGTGCCACCAGCAGGGATTTTAATGAAAAACTGTTTTTT.

This clonotype has ten or more counts. The chain combines TRBV5-1 with TRBJ1-2, with a possible D match to TRBD1 (6 bases). Germline CDR1 and CDR2: SGHRS and YFSETQ. The CDR3 runs to 15 residues. V gave up 0 bases and J gave up 6 bases, with 15 bases separating them. The CDR3: CASSLAPGTSNGYTF. The CDR3 bases are TGCGCCAGCAGCTTGGCACCTGGGACATCGAATGGCTACACCTTC. The full variable domain, rest sourced from reference TRBV5-1 and TRBJ1-2, is KAGVTQTPRYLIKTRGQQVTLSCSPISGHRSVSWYQQTPGQGLQFLFEYFSETQRNKGNFPGRFSGRQFSNSRSEMNVSTLELGDSALYLCASSLAPGTSNGYTFGSGTRLTVV.

The rearrangement uses TRBV5-1 and TRBJ2-2; unclear D gene. V was cut by 0 bases and J by 0 bases, with 6 bases left in between. The CDR3 totals 15 residues. The germline CDR1 and CDR2 sequences are SGHRS and YFSETQ. The CDR3 coding sequence is TGCGCCAGCAGCTTGGGGGTCCCGAACACCGGGGAGCTGTTTTTT. Translating it yields CASSLGVPNTGELFF.

CDR3 residues: CAISESQGTGTTDTQYF. CDR3 DNA: TGTGCCATCAGTGAGTCTCAGGGGACAGGGACCACAGATACGCAGTATTTT. The V gene is TRBV10-3, the J gene TRBJ2-3; 9 nucleotides agree with TRBD1. The V gene end was trimmed by 0 bases and the J gene end by 2 bases; junction bases not matched to a gene: 6. Germline CDR1 reads ENHRY; CDR2 reads SYGVKD. This CDR3 spans 17 amino acids.

This clonotype was seen repeatedly, ten times or more. The chain recombines TRBV6-6 with TRBJ2-1, with D perhaps matching TRBD1 or TRBD2 (5 bases each). Germline lookup yields CDR1 MNHNY and CDR2 SVGAGI (reference sequence). Trimming took off 2 bases at V and 9 bases at J, with 11 bases between the two ends. The CDR3 is 13 residues long. The CDR3 region is CASSYLYGAEQFF. The DNA for the CDR3 is TGTGCCAGCAGTTACCTCTACGGGGCTGAGCAGTTCTTC.

This clonotype was counted many times. The DNA for the CDR3 is TGCAGTGCTAGACGAGGGGTCAACACCGGGGAGCTGTTTTTT. This codes for CSARRGVNTGELFF. The chain has TRBV20-1 and TRBJ2-2; D tentatively reads TRBD1 or TRBD2 (5 bases each). The length of the CDR3 is 14 residues. CDR1 and CDR2 from the germline V gene are DFQATT and SNEGSKA (reference sequence). The V and J ends lost 2 bases and 2 bases respectively, with 9 bases between them.